Below, one T cell receptor (beta chain) is given with its context. This CDR3 contains 12 residues. Germline V gene lookup returns CDR1 MDHEN and CDR2 SYDVKM. The V and J ends lost 5 bases and 4 bases respectively, with 6 bases between them. This sample was taken from a study of control samples from healthy donors and cancer patients. Measured with immunoSEQ multiplex PCR; TCRdb has only the in-frame clones, and not every one. The top ten clones hold 20% to 25% of a sample with approximately 90,000 clones, around nine tenths of them seen once. The sample consisted of blood. This sequence joins TRBV28 and TRBJ1-3; no definite D call. This TCR was sampled from a man aged 25-45 years in good health. This chain's CDR3 is CASSQLGNTIYF. The CDR3 DNA sequence: TGTGCCAGCAGTCAATTAGGAAACACCATATATTTT.